Below, 29 T cell receptor beta chains from the same sample are listed, as sequenced in a study of blood T cell repertoires in COVID-19. Libraries were prepared by immunoSEQ multiplex PCR; TCRdb keeps only in-frame clonotypes and omits some of them. The repertoire holds 100,000 to 150,000 clones, with roughly 80% as singletons. The material sequenced was peripheral blood. These receptors were obtained from a man aged 60 to 69 with acute or convalescent COVID-19.

The V gene is TRBV2, the J gene TRBJ2-7; 10 bases are a match to TRBD1. The V segment lost 5 bases and the J segment 7 bases; nucleotides outside the gene matches: 5. This CDR3 is 13 amino acids long. Germline V gene data show CDR1 as SNHLY and CDR2 as FYNNEI. DNA of the CDR3: TGTGCCAGCAGTTTACGGACAGGGGGGGAGCAGTACTTC. This codes for CASSLRTGGEQYF.

This clone was found once. The V gene is TRBV9, the J gene TRBJ1-6; D possibly corresponds to TRBD1 (5 bases). The V gene lost 5 bases and the J gene lost 0 bases, with 12 bases spanning the gap. The germline V gene has CDR1 SGDLS and CDR2 YYNGEE. This CDR3 has 16 amino acids. The CDR3, as DNA: TGTGCCAGCAGTGGTGGGGGGAGCTCCTATAATTCACCCCTCCACTTT. This sequence encodes CASSGGGSSYNSPLHF.

The V gene is TRBV10-3, the J gene TRBJ2-7; D is possibly TRBD1 (6 bases). V dropped 10 bases and J dropped 6 bases, with 19 bases sitting between them. Looked up from germline, CDR1 is ENHRY and CDR2 is SYGVKD. The CDR3 is made up of 13 amino acids. CDR3 in amino acids: CATARGTRAEQYF. For the CDR3, the DNA is TGTGCCACGGCGAGGGGGACAAGAGCCGAGCAGTACTTC.

The V gene is TRBV5-1, the J gene TRBJ1-4; weak D call: TRBD1 (6 bases). V shed 2 bases and J shed 3 bases, with 11 bases lying between them. The CDR3 is 15 amino acids. Germline CDR1 is SGHRS and CDR2 is YFSETQ. The CDR3: CASSFLQGSNEKLFF. The CDR3 coding sequence is TGCGCCAGCAGCTTTTTACAGGGATCTAATGAAAAACTGTTTTTT.

The chain has TRBV12-3 or TRBV12-4 and TRBJ1-2; D perhaps matches TRBD1 (5 bases). The CDR3 is 13 amino acids. Between the trimmed V and J ends, which lost 5 bases and 4 bases, there was a span of 11 bases. DNA for the CDR3: TGTGCCAGCAGTCCACAGGCGATCTATGGCTACACCTTC. This sequence encodes CASSPQAIYGYTF.

This clone was seen once. V usage is TRBV19 and J usage is TRBJ2-3; possibly TRBD1 for D (5 bases). Per the germline V gene, CDR1 is LNHDA and CDR2 is SQIVND (reference sequence). The CDR3 covers 13 residues. V shed 6 bases and J shed 3 bases, with 10 bases lying between them. The CDR3: CASRDPGTDTQYF. The DNA for the CDR3 is TGTGCCAGTAGAGATCCAGGGACAGATACGCAGTATTTT.

The chain uses TRBV18 and TRBJ1-1; D remains ambiguous. The CDR3 is 12 residues long. The germline V and J ends were trimmed by 2 bases and 4 bases, with 5 bases remaining between them. The germline V gene has CDR1 KGHSH and CDR2 LQKENI. The CDR3 coding sequence is TGTGCCAGCTCACCAATCAGCACTGAAGCTTTCTTT. It yields the protein CASSPISTEAFF.

V is TRBV27 and J is TRBJ1-1, with 8 bases lining up with TRBD1. Germline V gene sequence: CDR1 MNHEY, CDR2 SMNVEV (reference sequence). The CDR3 has 14 amino acids. The trim removed 5 bases at V and 5 bases at J, leaving 7 bases unmatched. This CDR3 reads CASSHGQGWTEAFF. As DNA, the CDR3 is TGTGCCAGCAGTCACGGACAGGGTTGGACTGAAGCTTTCTTT.

The rearrangement joins TRBV9 to TRBJ1-6, with 8 bases aligning to TRBD1. The junction had 6 bases not matched to a gene; V was cut back by 3 bases and J by 7 bases. The CDR3 has 15 amino acids. Germline CDR1 is SGDLS and CDR2 is YYNGEE. CDR3 amino acids: CASSGGQGSNSPLHF. CDR3 nucleotides: TGTGCCAGCAGCGGCGGACAGGGTTCGAATTCACCCCTCCACTTT.

The rearrangement uses TRBV2 and TRBJ2-3, with 8 bases identical to TRBD2. V trimming: 1 base; J trimming: 2 bases; junction bases outside the gene matches: 2. The CDR3 loop spans 15 amino acids. Germline-derived CDR1 and CDR2 are SNHLY and FYNNEI. CDR3 residues: CASSEERGNTDTQYF. CDR3 DNA sequence: TGTGCCAGCAGTGAAGAGCGGGGGAACACAGATACGCAGTATTTT.

The J gene is TRBJ2-7, the V gene TRBV3-1 (or the pseudogene TRBV3-2), with 8 nucleotides matching TRBD1. The germline CDR1 and CDR2 sequences are LGHDT and YNNKEL (reference sequence). The CDR3 is 14 residues long. Trimming at V came to 1 base and at J to 9 bases, leaving 8 bases not matched to a gene. The DNA for the CDR3 is TGTGCCAGCAGCCAAGGGAGCAGGGGGCTAGGGCAGTACTTC. Protein product: CASSQGSRGLGQYF.

This clone was seen a few times. The chain combines TRBV5-1 with TRBJ2-7, with no clear D. Germline CDR1 and CDR2: SGHRS and YFSETQ. This CDR3 spans 13 amino acids. V lost 1 base and J 0 bases, leaving 5 bases between the germline ends. The CDR3 DNA follows: TGCGCCAGCAGCTTGTATAGCTCCTACGAGCAGTACTTC. Translating it yields CASSLYSSYEQYF.

This sequence joins TRBV9 and TRBJ2-3; the D gene is possibly TRBD2 (6 bases). This CDR3 comprises 15 residues. V shed 7 bases and J shed 2 bases, with 17 bases lying between them. The germline V gene has CDR1 SGDLS and CDR2 YYNGEE. The DNA for the CDR3 is TGTGCCAGCGGAGGGAGCGGAGCGTTCACAGATACGCAGTATTTT. Translating it yields CASGGSGAFTDTQYF.

The J gene is TRBJ1-1, the V gene TRBV19; perhaps TRBD1 as D (5 bases). V lost 9 bases and J 0 bases, leaving 14 bases between the germline ends. Germline V gene sequence: CDR1 LNHDA, CDR2 SQIVND (reference sequence). The CDR3 runs 14 residues. The CDR3 spells CASSSQGVNTEAFF. DNA for the CDR3: TGTGCCAGCTCTTCCCAGGGCGTGAACACTGAAGCTTTCTTT.

J is TRBJ2-1 and V is TRBV7-3, with D possibly matching TRBD1 (5 bases). V dropped 5 bases and J dropped 7 bases, with 24 bases sitting between them. Germline CDR1 and CDR2: SGHTA and FQGTGA. This CDR3 has 17 residues. The CDR3 DNA reads TGTGCCAGCAGCCTACTGGCGAAAGGGGTTTTACTGAATGAGCAGTTCTTC. As protein: CASSLLAKGVLLNEQFF.

The chain employs TRBV19 and TRBJ2-7; D possibly corresponds to TRBD1 (5 bases). This CDR3 is built from 14 residues. The V end was cut by 3 bases, the J end by 3 bases, with 12 bases between. CDR1 and CDR2 from the germline V gene are LNHDA and SQIVND (reference sequence). The CDR3 nucleotides read TGTGCCAGTAGTATGGACATCGTCAACTACGAGCAGTACTTC. Translated: CASSMDIVNYEQYF.

The chain carries TRBV3-1 (or the pseudogene TRBV3-2) and TRBJ2-4; D possibly corresponds to TRBD1 (5 bases). Germline CDR1 and CDR2: LGHDT and YNNKEL (reference sequence). The CDR3 spans 13 residues. Trimming stripped 8 bases from V and 9 bases from J, with 17 bases between. CDR3 nucleotide sequence: TGTGCCAGCTCCCAGAACAGGTTTGGCATTCAGTACTTC. Residues: CASSQNRFGIQYF.

This clone came up once. This chain links TRBV27 with TRBJ1-1; 9 bases line up with TRBD1. V shed 5 bases, J shed 6 bases, and the junction held 13 bases outside the gene matches. The CDR3 covers 16 residues. Germline CDR1 and CDR2: MNHEY and SMNVEV (reference sequence). CDR3 in DNA: TGTGCCAGCAGTGGGACAGGGTTCCTTTTTGGTGCTGAAGCTTTCTTT. This gives the protein CASSGTGFLFGAEAFF.

The chain has TRBV24-1 and TRBJ1-5, with D perhaps matching TRBD1 (5 bases). The germline V gene encodes CDR1 KGHDR and CDR2 SFDVKD. Between the trimmed V and J ends, which lost 3 bases and 3 bases, there was a span of 11 bases. The CDR3 extends over 15 amino acids. The CDR3 nucleotides are TGTGCCACCAGTGATAGGGGACTGCCCAATCAGCCCCAGCATTTT. As protein: CATSDRGLPNQPQHF.

This clone was seen only a few times. The genes are TRBV7-3 and TRBJ2-7; 11 positions match TRBD1. V lost 3 bases and J lost 3; bases outside the gene matches: 4. This CDR3 is 15 amino acids long. CDR1 and CDR2 (germline): SGHTA, FQGTGA. The CDR3 nucleotides are TGTGCCAGCAGCTTCCACGGGACAGGGGGCTACGAGCAGTACTTC. Amino acids: CASSFHGTGGYEQYF.

This clone was found a few times. V and J are TRBV6-4 and TRBJ1-1, with no clear D. CDR1 is MRHNA, CDR2 SNTAGT, per germline. V gave up 6 bases and J gave up 4 bases, with 12 bases separating them. The CDR3 runs 13 residues. CDR3 loop: CASSLDPGTEAFF. Here the CDR3 DNA reads TGTGCCAGCAGCTTAGACCCGGGCACTGAAGCTTTCTTT.

The V gene is TRBV28, the J gene TRBJ2-7; 8 bases line up with TRBD2. The V segment lost 7 bases and the J segment 3 bases; nucleotides outside the gene matches: 11. This CDR3 is built from 15 residues. Germline CDR1 reads MDHEN; CDR2 reads SYDVKM. The CDR3 sequence is CASNQSGGRFYEQYF. The CDR3 DNA sequence: TGTGCCAGCAACCAGAGCGGGGGCCGGTTCTACGAGCAGTACTTC.

The DNA of the CDR3 is TGCGCCAGCAGCCGTTCCCGCTCGGGAGACTCGCAAGAGACCCAGTACTTC. Amino acids: CASSRSRSGDSQETQYF. This sequence joins TRBV5-1 and TRBJ2-5; the D gene is possibly TRBD2 (6 bases). Germline CDR1 reads SGHRS; CDR2 reads YFSETQ. Between the trimmed V and J ends, which lost 4 bases and 2 bases, there was a span of 21 bases. The CDR3 consists of 17 residues. Variable domain in full (rest from reference TRBV5-1 and TRBJ2-5): KAGVTQTPRYLIKTRGQQVTLSCSPISGHRSVSWYQQTPGQGLQFLFEYFSETQRNKGNFPGRFSGRQFSNSRSEMNVSTLELGDSALYLCASSRSRSGDSQETQYFGPGTRLLVL.

The V and J genes are TRBV5-4 and TRBJ2-3; tentative D call: TRBD1 (5 bases). V dropped 3 bases and J dropped 5 bases, with 7 bases sitting between them. The CDR3 runs to 12 residues. Germline V gene sequence: CDR1 SGHNT, CDR2 YYREEE (reference sequence). The CDR3 sequence is CASSSQGDTQYF. As DNA, the CDR3 is TGTGCCAGCAGCTCCCAGGGAGATACGCAGTATTTT.

This chain connects TRBV5-1 to TRBJ2-3; D is unclear. Germline assignment: CDR1 SGHRS and CDR2 YFSETQ. V gave up 2 bases and J gave up 2 bases, with 6 bases separating them. The length of the CDR3 is 13 residues. CDR3 nucleotide sequence: TGCGCCAGCAGCTTAGGAGACACAGATACGCAGTATTTT. Translating gives CASSLGDTDTQYF.

This clone is a singleton in its sample. The V call is TRBV6-1, the J call TRBJ1-2; 7 positions match TRBD1. V shed 5 bases, J shed 8 bases, and the junction held 11 bases outside the gene matches. From germline, CDR1 is MNHNS and CDR2 SASEGT. The CDR3 extends over 14 amino acids. The CDR3 nucleotides read TGTGCCAGCAGTCCACCCGACAGGGAATGGGGCTACACCTTC. It is translated as CASSPPDREWGYTF.

This chain uses TRBV2 with TRBJ1-5; 9 positions agree with TRBD1. J gave up 6 bases and V 6 bases, and 9 bases lay outside the gene matches. Germline-derived CDR1 and CDR2 are SNHLY and FYNNEI. The CDR3 is 15 amino acids. The CDR3: CASRQDRGDGQPQHF. CDR3 in DNA: TGTGCCAGCAGACAAGACAGGGGGGATGGTCAGCCCCAGCATTTT. Filled out from reference TRBV2 and TRBJ1-5, the complete variable domain reads EPEVTQTPSHQVTQMGQEVILRCVPISNHLYFYWYRQILGQKVEFLVSFYNNEISEKSEIFDDQFSVERPDGSNFTLKIRSTKLEDSAMYFCASRQDRGDGQPQHFGDGTRLSIL.

This rearrangement joins TRBV7-9 to TRBJ2-7; D is possibly TRBD2 (5 bases). V lost 2 bases, J lost 1 base, and 6 bases lay in between. CDR3 length: 13 amino acids. CDR1 is SEHNR and CDR2 is FQNEAQ in the germline V gene (reference sequence). The CDR3 DNA is TGTGCCAGCAGCTTATCGGGATCCTACGAGCAGTACTTC. It is translated as CASSLSGSYEQYF. Complete variable domain (other parts from reference TRBV7-9 and TRBJ2-7): DTGVSQNPRHKITKRGQNVTFRCDPISEHNRLYWYRQTLGQGPEFLTYFQNEAQLEKSRLLSDRFSAERPKGSFSTLEIQRTEQGDSAMYLCASSLSGSYEQYFGPGTRLTVT.

The chain recombines TRBV4-1 with TRBJ2-2, with D unresolved. This CDR3 comprises 14 residues. Per germline, CDR1 MGHRA and CDR2 YSYEKL. The V end was cut by 0 bases, the J end by 4 bases, with 6 bases between. The CDR3 here is CASSQDIGTGELFF. The CDR3 DNA follows: TGCGCCAGCAGCCAAGATATCGGCACCGGGGAGCTGTTTTTT.